This TCR beta chain is from a study of radiation and T cells in renal cell carcinoma. Germline CDR1 and CDR2: SGHDN and FVKESK. The V and J ends lost 2 bases and 3 bases respectively, with 6 bases between them. The CDR3 sequence is 13 residues long. Time point meaning: blood 4 weeks post-SBRT, at nephrectomy. Treatment meaning: 15 Gy SBRT to primary tumor, nephrectomy 4 weeks later. Nephrectomy followed 15 Gy stereotactic body radiation by 4 weeks. This clone was seen a handful of times. Assay: immunoSEQ multiplex PCR; the TCRdb copy retains only in-frame clones and omits some. The repertoire has over 60,000 clones, roughly 83% of them found once; the top ten carry 2% to 3%.

The chain combines TRBV14 with TRBJ2-3; D remains unclear. The source material was blood, sampled from a patient whose treatment included radiotherapy and nephrectomy. This clonotype was sampled from a woman between 55 and 75 years old with renal cell carcinoma. DNA of the CDR3: TGTGCCAGCAGCCAATTTACGACAGATACGCAGTATTTT. It specifies CASSQFTTDTQYF.